The T cell receptor beta chain under discussion was sequenced for a study of shared clonotypes between healthy human individuals. Across the study: Per-donor plates numbered three CD4 naive, three CD4 memory, two CD8 naive and one CD8 memory. Study-wide findings and caveats: A few donors had 4% to 6.5% of their naive CD4 clonotypes in common.

Regarding this clone: Its antigen is still unknown.

Sequencing was at deep level. Produced via immunoSEQ multiplex PCR; TCRdb's table is partial and in-frame only. The table has approximately 980,000 clones, more than 75% seen once. There are 15 residues in the CDR3. V lost 1 base to trimming and J lost 4 bases, with 13 bases between them. CDR1 and CDR2 (germline): SGHVS, FQNEAQ. This chain links TRBV7-8 with TRBJ1-1; D is undetermined. The receptor was isolated from a man aged 18 to 29 in good health. Material for sequencing was memory CD4+ T cells sorted from blood. This sample's subset: CD45RA-negative fraction. This CDR3 is CASSLDRAGGTEAFF. DNA of the CDR3: TGTGCCAGCAGCTTAGACCGGGCCGGAGGCACTGAAGCTTTCTTT.